The T cell receptor (beta chain) described here comes from a study of cytomegalovirus exposure and HLA in healthy donors. Study conclusions and caveats: After further analysis at a later stage, 15,000 to 20,000 TCR beta sequences were associated with HLA alleles at 0.05 false discovery rate. Later genetic work tied a missense DCLRE1C variant to beta-chain V and J trimming.

Points on this clone: The antigen is not known.

Use of 60 Vbeta and 13 Jbeta primers characterized the PCR. Produced via immunoSEQ multiplex PCR; TCRdb's table is partial and in-frame only. The table includes roughly 100,000 clones, roughly 80% detected once. Each donor was nominally healthy when sampled (though unrecorded immune exposures were likely). This CDR3 region has 16 residues. V was pared by 2 bases and J by 2 bases, with 4 bases of the junction left unmatched. The V gene's germline CDR1 is MGHDK and CDR2 SYGVNS. This chain links TRBV25-1 with TRBJ1-2; 11 nucleotides match TRBD1. The receptor was derived from a woman aged 40 to 49 in good health and CMV-seropositive. The material sequenced was PBMCs. For the CDR3, the DNA is TGTGCCAGCAGTGAAATGGGACAGGGGGTAAACTATGGCTACACCTTC. It translates to CASSEMGQGVNYGYTF.